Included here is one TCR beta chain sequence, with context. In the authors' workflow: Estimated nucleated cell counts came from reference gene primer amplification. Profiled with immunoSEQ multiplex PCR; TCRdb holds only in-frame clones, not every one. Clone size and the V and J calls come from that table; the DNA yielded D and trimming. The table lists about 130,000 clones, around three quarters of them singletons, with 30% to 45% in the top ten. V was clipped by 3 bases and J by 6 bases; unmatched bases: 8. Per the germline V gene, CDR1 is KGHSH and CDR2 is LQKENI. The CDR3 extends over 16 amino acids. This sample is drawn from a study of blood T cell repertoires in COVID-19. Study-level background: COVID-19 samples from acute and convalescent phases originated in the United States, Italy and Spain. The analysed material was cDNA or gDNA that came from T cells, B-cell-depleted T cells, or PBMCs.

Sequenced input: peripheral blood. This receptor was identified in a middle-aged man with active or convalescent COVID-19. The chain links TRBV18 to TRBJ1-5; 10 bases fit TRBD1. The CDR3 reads CASSPDAGQGSQPQHF. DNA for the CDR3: TGTGCCAGCTCACCCGACGCGGGACAGGGGAGTCAGCCCCAGCATTTT.